The 19 T cell receptor beta chains reported below all come from one sample, sequenced in a study of glioma-infiltrating T cells. TCR alpha and beta CDR3 regions were amplified from RNA using iRepertoire nested multiplex PCR. Using its own MiXCR run on the multiplex PCR reads, TCRdb lists one record per CDR3 protein. This sample has around 350,000 distinct CDR3 sequences, with roughly two fifths found just once. Sequencing was performed on glioma tissue, nonneoplastic brain tissue, or PBMCs (not recorded which). The receptors were sampled from a human donor with low-grade glioma or glioblastoma, undergoing nonglioma brain surgery, or in good health (not recorded which).

Remarks on this clonotype: Since a much larger clone is just one base distant, this may be a read error. The V and J genes are TRBV6-2 or TRBV6-3 and TRBJ2-1, with 10 bases aligning to TRBD2. Losses at the gene ends were 7 bases for V and 0 bases for J; bases not matched to a gene: 6. Germline V lookup: CDR1 MNHEY, CDR2 SVGEGT. The CDR3 extends over 16 amino acids. CDR3 sequence reads: CASIQAGGSSYNEQFF. The DNA of the CDR3 is TGTGCCAGCATACAAGCGGGAGGGAGCTCCTACAATGAGCAGTTCTTC.

There are a few counts of this clonotype. The chain uses TRBV7-9 and TRBJ1-1; D is undetermined. The germline V and J ends were trimmed by 3 bases and 6 bases, with 14 bases remaining between them. Germline V gene lookup returns CDR1 SEHNR and CDR2 FQNEAQ (reference sequence). This CDR3 spans 14 amino acids. For the CDR3, the DNA is TGTGCCAGCAGCTTTCCGCCCGACGTCCCTGAAGCTTTCTTT. Its translation is CASSFPPDVPEAFF.

Remarks on this clonotype: This may be a read error, as it is one base from a much larger clone. This chain connects TRBV6-2 or TRBV6-3 to TRBJ2-7, with 10 bases aligning to TRBD1. The CDR3 runs 17 residues. Per germline, CDR1 MNHEY and CDR2 SVGEGT. V shed 2 bases and J 3 bases; nucleotides not matched to a gene: 10. Here the CDR3 DNA reads TGTGCCAGCAGTTACGGGACAGGGGTTCACGCCAGCTACGAGCAGTACTTC. Protein: CASSYGTGVHASYEQYF.

With regard to this clonotype: Given a much more abundant clone one base away, this may be a read error. The chain uses TRBV20-1 and TRBJ2-7; D unresolved. CDR1 DFQATT and CDR2 SNEGSKA come from the germline V gene (reference sequence). There are 13 residues in the CDR3. For the CDR3, the DNA is TGCAGTGATAGAGATCCCGCAGTCTACGAGCAGTACTTC. It translates to CSDRDPAVYEQYF.

As concerns this clonotype: This may arise from a read error, as a much more abundant clone is one base away. The CDR3 loop reads CSAQPGRGGYIF. CDR3 DNA sequence: TGCAGTGCTCAACCGGGGCGAGGTGGCTACATCTTC. V is TRBV20-1 and J is TRBJ1-2; possible D gene TRBD1, 5 bases. CDR3 length: 12 residues. The germline CDR1 and CDR2 sequences are DFQATT and SNEGSKA (reference sequence).

In regard to this clonotype: This may be a read error: a much more frequent sequence differs by one nucleotide. The chain recombines TRBV20-1 with TRBJ2-1; the D gene is possibly TRBD2 (6 bases). With 4 bases removed from V and 15 bases from J, the gap between germline ends came to 19 bases. Germline loops: CDR1 DFQATT, CDR2 SNEGSKA (reference sequence). This CDR3 is built from 12 residues. CDR3 bases: TGCAGTGCTACTGACCGCGGGAATCCGCTGTTCTTC. It specifies CSATDRGNPLFF.

This clonotype was seen at least ten times. Here the CDR3 DNA reads TGTGCCAGCAGTTTCGACAGGAAAGAGACCCAGTACTTC. Protein: CASSFDRKETQYF. This sequence joins TRBV27 and TRBJ2-5, with D possibly matching TRBD1 (6 bases). The CDR3 totals 13 residues. Trimming stripped 3 bases from V and 3 bases from J, with 8 bases between. Germline CDR1 is MNHEY and CDR2 is SMNVEV (reference sequence).

J is TRBJ2-7 and V is TRBV4-1; D is uncertain. Germline lookup yields CDR1 MGHRA and CDR2 YSYEKL. The CDR3 totals 15 residues. The germline V and J ends were trimmed by 3 bases and 4 bases, with 16 bases remaining between them. The chain's CDR3 is CASSQRTGLPYEQYF. The DNA of the CDR3 is TGCGCCAGCAGCCAGAGGACCGGGCTCCCTTACGAGCAGTACTTC.

This clonotype was recorded many times. The gene calls are TRBV27 and TRBJ1-2; possibly TRBD1 for D (6 bases). Looked up from germline, CDR1 is MNHEY and CDR2 is SMNVEV (reference sequence). The CDR3 extends over 17 amino acids. Trimming stripped 3 bases from V and 3 bases from J, with 20 bases between. The CDR3: CASSFTLSNGGHYGYTF. The CDR3 DNA reads as TGTGCCAGCAGTTTCACGCTGAGCAATGGGGGGCACTATGGCTACACCTTC.

This clonotype was counted ten times or more. The genes are TRBV20-1 and TRBJ1-5; 9 bases match TRBD1. This CDR3 is built from 15 residues. V shed 2 bases and J 2 bases; nucleotides not matched to a gene: 4. Germline CDR1 is DFQATT and CDR2 is SNEGSKA (reference sequence). The CDR3 reads CSARPTGGGNQPQHF. The DNA of the CDR3 is TGCAGTGCTAGACCGACAGGGGGTGGCAATCAGCCCCAGCATTTT.

The genes are TRBV7-2 and TRBJ2-7; TRBD2 agrees at 7 bases. Trimming removed 0 bases from V and 4 bases from J; junction bases left unmatched: 6. The CDR3 is 15 amino acids. CDR1 is SGHTA, CDR2 FQGNSA, per germline. In DNA, the CDR3 is TGTGCCAGCAGCTTAGCAGGCGGGAGCTTTTACGAGCAGTACTTC. It translates to CASSLAGGSFYEQYF.

The CDR3 region is CSVRSPEAFF. The CDR3 nucleotides are TGCAGCGTAAGGAGCCCTGAAGCTTTCTTT. The chain is built from TRBV29-1 and TRBJ1-1; no reliable D call. The V and J ends lost 6 bases and 6 bases respectively, with 8 bases between them. From germline, CDR1 is SQVTM and CDR2 ANQGSEA. The CDR3 contains 10 residues.

The V gene is TRBV12-3 or TRBV12-4, the J gene TRBJ2-7; D could derive from TRBD1 or TRBD2 (6 bases each). The V end lost 0 bases, the J end lost 0 bases, and 9 bases lay between the germline ends. CDR3 length equals 15 residues. The DNA for the CDR3 is TGTGCCAGCAGTTTAGCGGAGGGGGGCTCCTACGAGCAGTACTTC. Translating gives CASSLAEGGSYEQYF.

V and J are TRBV11-1 and TRBJ2-7; D assignment may be TRBD1 or TRBD2 (5 bases each). The CDR3 runs to 15 residues. V was pared by 1 base and J by 7 bases, with 17 bases between. CDR1 SGHAT and CDR2 FQDESV come from the germline V gene (reference sequence). The CDR3 protein is CASSLGGSLGLEQYF. The CDR3 DNA is TGTGCCAGCAGCTTAGGGGGGAGTCTGGGCCTGGAGCAGTACTTC.

Of note for this clonotype: A much larger clone lies a single base off, so this may be a read error. The chain couples TRBV27 to TRBJ2-3; TRBD2 aligns across 8 bases. CDR1 and CDR2 (germline): MNHEY, SMNVEV (reference sequence). The CDR3 is 16 amino acids. V dropped 1 base and J dropped 2; count of bases not matched to a gene: 5. The CDR3 protein is CASSLFVAGFTDTQYF. CDR3 in DNA: TGTGCCAGCAGTTTATTTGTAGCGGGATTCACAGATACGCAGTATTTT.

As regards this clonotype: A much larger clone lies a single base off, so this may be a read error. The chain is built from TRBV20-1 and TRBJ2-7, with TRBD1 matching 9 bases. Germline V CDR1 and CDR2: DFQATT, SNEGSKA (reference sequence). This CDR3 has 12 amino acids. CDR3 bases: TGCAGTGCTACCGGGACAGGGACCGAGCAGCACTTC. This encodes CSATGTGTEQHF.

V and J are TRBV4-1 and TRBJ1-1; the D gene is possibly TRBD1 (6 bases). This CDR3 comprises 12 residues. Trimming stripped 4 bases from V and 11 bases from J, with 14 bases between. Germline V lookup: CDR1 MGHRA, CDR2 YSYEKL. The CDR3 DNA sequence: TGCGCCAGCAGCCTACTCAGACAGGTGGCTTTCTTT. This translates into CASSLLRQVAFF.

V gene TRBV5-1 combines with J gene TRBJ2-1, with D uncertain. CDR1 is SGHRS and CDR2 is YFSETQ in the germline V gene. V was clipped by 3 bases and J by 1 base, with 14 bases between them. There are 16 residues in the CDR3. CDR3 loop: CASSSRTVVSYNEQFF. CDR3 nucleotide sequence: TGCGCCAGCAGCTCACGTACAGTCGTTTCCTACAATGAGCAGTTCTTC.

This clonotype was detected only a few times. The V gene is TRBV20-1, the J gene TRBJ2-7, with no clear D. Germline V gene data show CDR1 as DFQATT and CDR2 as SNEGSKA (reference sequence). The CDR3 contains 15 residues. Trimming took off 0 bases at V and 0 bases at J, with 12 bases between the two ends. Here the CDR3 DNA reads TGCAGTGCTAGAGAATTTCGGCACCTCTCCTACGAGCAGTACTTC. Protein: CSAREFRHLSYEQYF.